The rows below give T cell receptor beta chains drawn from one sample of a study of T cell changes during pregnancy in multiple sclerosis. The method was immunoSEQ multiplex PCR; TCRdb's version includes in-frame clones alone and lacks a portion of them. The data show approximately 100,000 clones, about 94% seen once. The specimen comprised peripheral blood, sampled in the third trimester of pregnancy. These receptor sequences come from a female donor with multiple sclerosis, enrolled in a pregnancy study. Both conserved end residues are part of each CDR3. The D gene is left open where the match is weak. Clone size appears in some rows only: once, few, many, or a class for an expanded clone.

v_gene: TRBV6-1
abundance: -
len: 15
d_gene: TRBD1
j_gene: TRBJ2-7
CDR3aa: CASSPSGQGIHEQYF
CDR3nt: TGTGCCAGCAGTCCTTCGGGACAGGGGATCCACGAGCAGTACTTC

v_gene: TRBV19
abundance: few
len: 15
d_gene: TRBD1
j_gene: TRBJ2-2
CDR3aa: CASSIGTGNTGELFF
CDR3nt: TGTGCCAGTAGTATTGGGACAGGGAACACCGGGGAGCTGTTTTTT

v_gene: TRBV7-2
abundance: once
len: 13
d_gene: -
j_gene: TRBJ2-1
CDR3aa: CASSELFYNEQFF
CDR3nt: TGTGCCAGCAGCGAACTCTTCTACAATGAGCAGTTCTTC

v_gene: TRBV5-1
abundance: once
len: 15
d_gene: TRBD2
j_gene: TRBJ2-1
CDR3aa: CASSLGLAVNNEQFF
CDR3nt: TGCGCCAGCAGCTTAGGACTAGCGGTCAACAATGAGCAGTTCTTC

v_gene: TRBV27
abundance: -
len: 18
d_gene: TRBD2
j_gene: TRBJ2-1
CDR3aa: CASSLVGTSGTLRNEQFF
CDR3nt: TGTGCCAGCAGTTTAGTAGGGACTAGCGGGACCCTTCGGAATGAGCAGTTCTTC

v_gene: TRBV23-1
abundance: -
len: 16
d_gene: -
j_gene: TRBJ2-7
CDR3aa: CASSQSGGIQVYEQYF
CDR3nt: TGCGCCAGCAGTCAATCAGGGGGAATACAAGTCTACGAGCAGTACTTC

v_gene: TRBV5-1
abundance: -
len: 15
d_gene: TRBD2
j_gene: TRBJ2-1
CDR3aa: CASSLETSVNNEQFF
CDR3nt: TGCGCCAGCAGCTTGGAGACTAGCGTTAACAATGAGCAGTTCTTC

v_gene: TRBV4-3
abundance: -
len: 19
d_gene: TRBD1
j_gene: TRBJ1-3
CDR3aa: CASSQVLQGAMALVNTIYF
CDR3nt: TGCGCCAGCAGCCAAGTCCTACAGGGGGCGATGGCCTTAGTCAACACCATATATTTT

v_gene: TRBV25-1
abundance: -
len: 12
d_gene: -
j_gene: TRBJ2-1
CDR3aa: CASSEYLNEQFF
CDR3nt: TGTGCCAGCAGTGAATACCTTAATGAGCAGTTCTTC

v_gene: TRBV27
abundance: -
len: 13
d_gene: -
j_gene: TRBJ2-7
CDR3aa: CASGYRSSYEQYF
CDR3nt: TGTGCCAGCGGGTACAGGAGCTCCTACGAGCAGTACTTC

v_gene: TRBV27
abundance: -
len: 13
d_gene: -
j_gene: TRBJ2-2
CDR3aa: CASRQVHTGELFF
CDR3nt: TGTGCCAGCAGACAGGTCCACACCGGGGAGCTGTTTTTT

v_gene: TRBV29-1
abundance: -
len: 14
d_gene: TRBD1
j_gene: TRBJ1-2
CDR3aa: CSVDGTGGSVGYTF
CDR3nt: TGCAGCGTTGATGGGACAGGGGGCTCTGTTGGCTACACCTTC

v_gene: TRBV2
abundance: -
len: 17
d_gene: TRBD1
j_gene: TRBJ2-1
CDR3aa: CASNGKAGTGPYNEQFF
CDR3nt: TGTGCCAGCAATGGAAAGGCCGGGACAGGGCCCTACAATGAGCAGTTCTTC

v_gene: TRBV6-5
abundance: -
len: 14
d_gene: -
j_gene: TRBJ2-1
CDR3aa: CASSYSANDNEQFF
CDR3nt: TGTGCCAGCAGTTACTCGGCAAATGACAATGAGCAGTTCTTC